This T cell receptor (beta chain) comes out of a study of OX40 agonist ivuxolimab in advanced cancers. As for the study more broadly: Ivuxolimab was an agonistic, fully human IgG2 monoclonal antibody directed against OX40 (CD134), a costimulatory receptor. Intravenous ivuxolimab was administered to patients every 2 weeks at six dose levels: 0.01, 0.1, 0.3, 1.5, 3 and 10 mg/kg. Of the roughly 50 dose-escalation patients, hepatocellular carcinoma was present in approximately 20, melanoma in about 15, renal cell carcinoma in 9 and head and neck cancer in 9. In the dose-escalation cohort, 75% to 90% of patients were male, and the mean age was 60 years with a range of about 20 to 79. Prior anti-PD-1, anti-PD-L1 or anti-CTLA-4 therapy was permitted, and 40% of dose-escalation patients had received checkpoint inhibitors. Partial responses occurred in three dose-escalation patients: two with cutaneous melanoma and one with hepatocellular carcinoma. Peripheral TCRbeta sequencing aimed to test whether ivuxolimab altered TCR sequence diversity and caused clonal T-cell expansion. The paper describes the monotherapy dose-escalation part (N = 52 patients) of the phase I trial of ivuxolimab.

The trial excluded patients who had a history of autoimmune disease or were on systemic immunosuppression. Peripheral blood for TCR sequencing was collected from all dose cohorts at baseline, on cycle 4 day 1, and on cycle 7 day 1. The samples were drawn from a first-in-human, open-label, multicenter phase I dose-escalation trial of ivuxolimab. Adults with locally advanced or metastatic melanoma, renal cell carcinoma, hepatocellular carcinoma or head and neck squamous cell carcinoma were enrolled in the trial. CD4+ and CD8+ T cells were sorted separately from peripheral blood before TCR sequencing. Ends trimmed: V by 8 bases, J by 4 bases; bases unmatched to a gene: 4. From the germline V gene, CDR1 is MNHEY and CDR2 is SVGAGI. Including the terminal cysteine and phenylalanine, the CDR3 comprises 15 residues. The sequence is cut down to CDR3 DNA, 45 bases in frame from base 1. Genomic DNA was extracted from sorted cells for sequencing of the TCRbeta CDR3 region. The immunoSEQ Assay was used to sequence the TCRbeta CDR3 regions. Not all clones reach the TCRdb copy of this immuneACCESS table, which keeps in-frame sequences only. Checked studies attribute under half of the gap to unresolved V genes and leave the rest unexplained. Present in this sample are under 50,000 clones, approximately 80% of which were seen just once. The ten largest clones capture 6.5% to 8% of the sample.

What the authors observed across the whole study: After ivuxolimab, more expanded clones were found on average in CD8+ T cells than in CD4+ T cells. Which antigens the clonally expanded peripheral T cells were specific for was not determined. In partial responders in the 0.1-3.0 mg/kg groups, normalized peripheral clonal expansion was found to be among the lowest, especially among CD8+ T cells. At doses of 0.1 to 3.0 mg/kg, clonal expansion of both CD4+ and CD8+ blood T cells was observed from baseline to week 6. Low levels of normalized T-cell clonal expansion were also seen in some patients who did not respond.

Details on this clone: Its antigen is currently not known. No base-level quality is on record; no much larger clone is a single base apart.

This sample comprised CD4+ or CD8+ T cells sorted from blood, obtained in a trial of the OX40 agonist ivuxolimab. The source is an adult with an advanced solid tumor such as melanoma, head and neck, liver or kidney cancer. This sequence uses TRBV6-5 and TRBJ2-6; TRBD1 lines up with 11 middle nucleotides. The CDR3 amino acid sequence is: CASGQGASGANVLTF. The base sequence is TGTGCCAGCGGACAGGGGGCCTCCGGGGCCAACGTCCTGACTTTC.